A selection of T cell receptor beta chains follows, all from one sample in a study of T-cell reconstitution after alpha-beta-depleted transplantation in children. One entry per CDR3 protein, called by TCRdb with MiXCR from the PCR reads. The sample has roughly 350,000 distinct CDR3 sequences, about 17% seen once. The sequences come from PBMCs, mostly from graft donor cells, collected 360 days after TCRalphabeta/CD19-depleted stem cell transplant. The source of these receptors is a male patient between 2 and 9 years old who had a stem cell transplant for acute lymphoblastic leukemia, so the T cells may come from the graft donor. Each CDR3 is given with its conserved first and last residue. A D gene is named only where the DNA matches it firmly. Clone size is stated in some rows and not others, as once, few, many or a class when expanded.

d_call,v_call,clone_size,cdr3_length,j_call,cdr3_aa,cdr3_nt
-,TRBV4-2,few,14,TRBJ2-5,CASSQAGSGETQYF,TGTGCCAGCAGCCAAGCAGGGTCAGGCGAGACCCAGTACTTC
TRBD1,TRBV10-3,few,14,TRBJ2-3,CAIRSTGGEDTQYF,TGTGCCATCAGAAGCACAGGGGGCGAAGATACGCAGTATTTT
-,TRBV29-1,many,13,TRBJ2-3,CSVVRQGTDTQYF,TGCAGCGTTGTAAGGCAGGGAACAGATACGCAGTATTTT
TRBD2,TRBV7-3,few,14,TRBJ2-1,CASGTASGNNEQFF,TGTGCCAGCGGTACGGCTAGCGGGAACAATGAGCAGTTCTTC
TRBD2,TRBV12-3/TRBV12-4,once,14,TRBJ2-1,CASRFSGSGNEQFF,TGTGCCAGCAGGTTTAGCGGGAGTGGTAATGAGCAGTTCTTC
TRBD1,TRBV12-3/TRBV12-4,few,14,TRBJ2-7,CASSSRDSFVEQYF,TGTGCCAGCAGTAGCCGGGACAGCTTTGTCGAGCAGTACTTC
TRBD1,TRBV20-1,few,14,TRBJ2-7,CSARGDSGSYEQYF,TGCAGTGCTAGGGGGGACAGCGGCTCCTACGAGCAGTACTTC
-,TRBV29-1,many,12,TRBJ1-1,CSVGRGRTEAFF,TGCAGCGTCGGAAGAGGGAGGACTGAAGCTTTCTTT
TRBD1,TRBV12-3/TRBV12-4,many,14,TRBJ1-1,CASRTGQGLTEAFF,TGTGCCAGCAGAACGGGACAGGGTCTTACTGAAGCTTTCTTT
TRBD2,TRBV7-9,few,16,TRBJ2-1,CASTALLAGEENEQFF,TGTGCCAGCACCGCCCTATTAGCGGGGGAGGAGAATGAGCAGTTCTTC
-,TRBV18,-,14,TRBJ2-2,CASSPMRDPGELFF,TGTGCCAGCTCACCCATGAGGGATCCCGGGGAGCTGTTTTTT
-,TRBV12-3/TRBV12-4,-,15,TRBJ2-7,CASSQRGEWPYEQYF,TGTGCCAGCAGCCAACGTGGGGAGTGGCCCTACGAGCAGTACTTC
-,TRBV29-1,few,13,TRBJ2-2,CSGASPNTGELFF,TGCAGCGGAGCCAGTCCGAACACCGGGGAGCTGTTTTTT
-,TRBV5-1,few,12,TRBJ2-7,CASGNREYEQYF,TGCGCCAGCGGGAACAGGGAGTACGAGCAGTACTTC
TRBD2,TRBV5-6,few,16,TRBJ2-2,CASSLWTSGGSGELFF,TGTGCCAGCAGCTTATGGACTAGCGGAGGGTCCGGGGAGCTGTTTTTT
-,TRBV20-1,many,15,TRBJ2-5,CSARDSGKLKETQYF,TGCAGTGCTAGAGACAGTGGCAAACTGAAAGAGACCCAGTACTTC
-,TRBV30,few,14,TRBJ1-3,CAWRSAVTGNTIYF,TGTGCCTGGAGAAGTGCTGTCACTGGAAACACCATATATTTT
-,TRBV9,many,14,TRBJ1-5,CASSVTSSNQPQHF,TGTGCCAGCAGCGTAACCAGCAGTAATCAGCCCCAGCATTTT
TRBD2,TRBV9,few,20,TRBJ2-1,CASSVAPRGGGLADYNEQFF,TGTGCCAGCAGCGTAGCCCCACGTGGGGGGGGACTAGCGGACTACAATGAGCAGTTCTTC
-,TRBV12-3/TRBV12-4,many,14,TRBJ2-1,CASSLQRKRNEQFF,TGTGCCAGCAGTTTACAAAGGAAGAGAAATGAGCAGTTCTTC
-,TRBV27,-,15,TRBJ2-7,CASSLVRMGSYEQYF,TGTGCCAGCAGTTTAGTAAGGATGGGTTCCTACGAGCAGTACTTC
-,TRBV12-3/TRBV12-4,many,13,TRBJ1-1,CASSLAGTPRAFF,TGTGCCAGCAGTTTAGCTGGGACCCCGCGGGCTTTCTTT
-,TRBV7-6,few,13,TRBJ2-7,CASSLAADYEQYF,TGTGCCAGCAGCTTAGCCGCAGACTACGAGCAGTACTTC
-,TRBV4-1,few,16,TRBJ2-1,CASSQVDIISYNEQFF,TGCGCCAGCAGCCAGGTGGACATTATCTCCTACAATGAGCAGTTCTTC
TRBD1,TRBV5-1,-,18,TRBJ2-6,CASSPTGQGFSGANVLTF,TGCGCCAGCAGCCCCACAGGACAGGGCTTCTCTGGGGCCAACGTCCTGACTTTC
-,TRBV4-3,many,18,TRBJ2-2,CASSQLVRREEVTGELFF,TGCGCCAGCAGCCAGTTGGTCAGGCGGGAAGAGGTCACCGGGGAGCTGTTTTTT
TRBD2,TRBV9,-,14,TRBJ2-1,CASSPGGSSNEQFF,TGTGCCAGCAGCCCCGGGGGGAGTTCCAATGAGCAGTTCTTC
-,TRBV4-1,-,15,TRBJ2-3,CASSQEWRTTDTQYF,TGCGCCAGCAGCCAAGAATGGCGGACCACAGATACGCAGTATTTT
-,TRBV6-1,few,14,TRBJ1-6,CASSELVYNSPLHF,TGTGCCAGCAGTGAATTGGTCTATAATTCACCCCTCCACTTT
TRBD1,TRBV12-3/TRBV12-4,-,17,TRBJ2-1,CASSLNPPRQGGNEQFF,TGTGCCAGCAGTTTGAACCCCCCTCGACAGGGCGGGAATGAGCAGTTCTTC
TRBD2,TRBV12-3/TRBV12-4,few,17,TRBJ2-7,CASPRPGLAGPFREQYF,TGTGCCAGCCCTCGTCCGGGACTAGCGGGTCCCTTTCGGGAGCAGTACTTC
TRBD1,TRBV7-9,many,13,TRBJ1-1,CASSLDRDTEAFF,TGTGCCAGCAGCTTGGACAGGGACACTGAAGCTTTCTTT
TRBD1,TRBV12-3/TRBV12-4,few,14,TRBJ2-2,CASSPGQGVGELFF,TGTGCCAGCAGCCCGGGACAGGGGGTCGGGGAGCTGTTTTTT
-,TRBV28,-,13,TRBJ2-1,CASSFMWGNEQFF,TGTGCCAGCAGTTTTATGTGGGGGAATGAGCAGTTCTTC
TRBD2,TRBV5-6,-,16,TRBJ2-3,CASRSLAGGPTDTQYF,TGTGCCAGCAGGTCTCTAGCGGGAGGACCCACAGATACGCAGTATTTT
TRBD2,TRBV19,many,19,TRBJ2-1,CASSISFPLAGGSDNEQFF,TGTGCCAGTAGTATTAGTTTTCCGTTAGCGGGAGGCTCTGACAATGAGCAGTTCTTC
TRBD2,TRBV5-1,few,16,TRBJ2-5,CASSPLAGITGETQYF,TGCGCCAGCAGCCCGTTAGCGGGAATTACGGGAGAGACCCAGTACTTC
TRBD2,TRBV20-1,few,16,TRBJ2-1,CSARTGTSWLFNEQFF,TGCAGTGCTAGAACGGGGACTAGCTGGCTATTCAATGAGCAGTTCTTC
TRBD2,TRBV28,-,15,TRBJ2-7,CASSSTSVPRGEQYF,TGTGCCAGCAGTTCTACTAGCGTCCCACGCGGCGAGCAGTACTTC
TRBD1,TRBV12-3/TRBV12-4,many,16,TRBJ1-5,CASSGTALYSNQPQHF,TGTGCCAGCAGTGGGACAGCCCTCTATAGCAATCAGCCCCAGCATTTT
TRBD1,TRBV19,-,17,TRBJ2-4,CASSFWTGNPPKNIQYF,TGTGCCAGTAGTTTCTGGACAGGGAACCCACCCAAAAACATTCAGTACTTC
-,TRBV7-9,-,16,TRBJ2-2,CASRGIGDRNTGELFF,TGTGCCAGTAGGGGGATCGGCGACAGGAACACCGGGGAGCTGTTTTTT
TRBD2,TRBV12-3/TRBV12-4,many,15,TRBJ2-7,CASSLLGEGLYEQYF,TGTGCCAGCAGTTTGTTAGGGGAGGGTCTCTACGAGCAGTACTTC
-,TRBV4-1,-,21,TRBJ2-3,CASSQETRTAYSSPPPDTQYF,TGCGCCAGCAGCCAAGAAACGCGGACAGCATATTCTTCTCCCCCCCCAGATACGCAGTATTTT
-,TRBV12-3/TRBV12-4,-,12,TRBJ2-1,CASSLMGDEQFF,TGTGCCAGCAGTTTGATGGGCGATGAGCAGTTCTTC
-,TRBV20-1,-,14,TRBJ2-1,CSARATSSYNEQFF,TGCAGTGCTAGAGCGACTAGCTCCTACAATGAGCAGTTCTTC
TRBD2,TRBV20-1,few,17,TRBJ2-3,CSASGLAGGISTDTQYF,TGCAGTGCTAGCGGACTAGCGGGAGGGATTAGCACAGATACGCAGTATTTT
-,TRBV6-1,-,15,TRBJ1-1,CASSPPSQGAAEAFF,TGTGCCAGCAGTCCACCCTCTCAGGGAGCCGCTGAAGCTTTCTTT
TRBD1,TRBV5-1,few,14,TRBJ1-2,CASSRGQAIYGYTF,TGCGCCAGCAGCCGGGGACAGGCCATCTATGGCTACACCTTC